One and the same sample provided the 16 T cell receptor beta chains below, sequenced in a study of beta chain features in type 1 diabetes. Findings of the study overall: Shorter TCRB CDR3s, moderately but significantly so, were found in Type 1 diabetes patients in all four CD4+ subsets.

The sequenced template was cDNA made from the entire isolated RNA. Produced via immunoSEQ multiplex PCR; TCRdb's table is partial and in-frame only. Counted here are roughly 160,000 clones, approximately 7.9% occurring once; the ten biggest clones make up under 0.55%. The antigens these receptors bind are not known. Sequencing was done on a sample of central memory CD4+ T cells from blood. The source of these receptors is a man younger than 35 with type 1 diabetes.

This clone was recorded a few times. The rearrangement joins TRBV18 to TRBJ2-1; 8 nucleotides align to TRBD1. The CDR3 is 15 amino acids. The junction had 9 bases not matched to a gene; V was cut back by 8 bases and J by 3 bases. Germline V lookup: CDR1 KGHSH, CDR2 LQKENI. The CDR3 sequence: CASPPQTGVYNEQFF. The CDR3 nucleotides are TGTGCCAGCCCGCCCCAGACAGGGGTCTACAATGAGCAGTTCTTC.

CDR3 loop: CASHRGQGSSQYF. The CDR3 region has the DNA TGTGCCAGCCACAGGGGACAGGGTTCTTCCCAGTACTTC. This sequence joins TRBV28 and TRBJ2-5, with 9 nucleotides matching TRBD1. Germline V gives CDR1 MDHEN, CDR2 SYDVKM. The CDR3 extends over 13 amino acids. V gave up 8 bases and J gave up 9 bases; unmatched junction bases: 10.

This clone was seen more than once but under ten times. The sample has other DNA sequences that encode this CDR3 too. The CDR3 region has the DNA TGTGCCACCAGTTCTAACTACGAGCAGTACTTC. Amino acid sequence: CATSSNYEQYF. The rearrangement joins TRBV15 to TRBJ2-7; D is unresolved. V was pared by 6 bases and J by 3 bases, with 6 bases between. The length of the CDR3 is 11 residues. CDR1 and CDR2 (germline): LNHNV, YYDKDF (reference sequence).

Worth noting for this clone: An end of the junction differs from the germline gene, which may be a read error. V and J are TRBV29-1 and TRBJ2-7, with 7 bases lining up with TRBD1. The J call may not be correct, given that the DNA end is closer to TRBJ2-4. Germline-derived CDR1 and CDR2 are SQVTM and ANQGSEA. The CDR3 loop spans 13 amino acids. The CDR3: CSAEGGVQNIQYF. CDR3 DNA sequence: TGCAGCGCTGAAGGGGGCGTACAAAACATTCAGTACTTC.

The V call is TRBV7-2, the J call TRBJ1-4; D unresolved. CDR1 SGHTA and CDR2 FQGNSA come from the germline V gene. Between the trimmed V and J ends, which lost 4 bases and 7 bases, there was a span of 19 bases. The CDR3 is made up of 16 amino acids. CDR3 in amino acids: CASSSTAGVVGEKLFF. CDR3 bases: TGTGCCAGCAGCTCGACTGCGGGAGTCGTGGGTGAAAAACTGTTTTTT.

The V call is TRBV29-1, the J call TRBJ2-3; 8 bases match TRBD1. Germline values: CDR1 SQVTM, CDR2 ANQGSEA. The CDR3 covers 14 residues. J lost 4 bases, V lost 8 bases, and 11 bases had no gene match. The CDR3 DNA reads TGCAGCACGAGAACAGGGGGTAGCGCAGATACGCAGTATTTT. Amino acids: CSTRTGGSADTQYF.

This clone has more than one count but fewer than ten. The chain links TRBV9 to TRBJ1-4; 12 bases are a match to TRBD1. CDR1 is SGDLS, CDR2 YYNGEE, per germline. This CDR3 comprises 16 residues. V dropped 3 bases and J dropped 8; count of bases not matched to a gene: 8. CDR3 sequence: CASSGTLGTGGEKLFF. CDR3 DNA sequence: TGTGCCAGCAGCGGGACGTTGGGGACAGGGGGCGAAAAACTGTTTTTT.

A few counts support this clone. The CDR3 sequence: CASSDQGLTDTQYF. The CDR3 DNA follows: TGCGCCAGCAGCGACCAGGGACTTACAGATACGCAGTATTTT. The V gene is TRBV5-1, the J gene TRBJ2-3; weak D call: TRBD2 (6 bases). CDR1 SGHRS and CDR2 YFSETQ come from the germline V gene. This CDR3 has 14 residues. V lost 4 bases and J lost 3, with 12 bases in between. The full variable domain, rest sourced from reference TRBV5-1 and TRBJ2-3, is KAGVTQTPRYLIKTRGQQVTLSCSPISGHRSVSWYQQTPGQGLQFLFEYFSETQRNKGNFPGRFSGRQFSNSRSEMNVSTLELGDSALYLCASSDQGLTDTQYFGPGTRLTVL.

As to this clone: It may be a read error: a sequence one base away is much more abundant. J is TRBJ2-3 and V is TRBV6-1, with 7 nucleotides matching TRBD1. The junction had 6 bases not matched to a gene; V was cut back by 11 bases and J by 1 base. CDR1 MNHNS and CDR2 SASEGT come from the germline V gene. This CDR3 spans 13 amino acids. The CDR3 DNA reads TGTGCCTGCCACAGGGGAGGCACAGATACGCAGTATTTT. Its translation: CACHRGGTDTQYF.

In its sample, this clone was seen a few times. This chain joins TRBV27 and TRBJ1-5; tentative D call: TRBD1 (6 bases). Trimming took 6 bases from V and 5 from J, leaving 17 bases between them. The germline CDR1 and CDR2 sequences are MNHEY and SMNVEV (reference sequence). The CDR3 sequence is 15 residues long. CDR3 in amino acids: CASSRSGGPDQPQHF. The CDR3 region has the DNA TGTGCCAGCAGCCGATCGGGGGGCCCCGATCAGCCCCAGCATTTT.

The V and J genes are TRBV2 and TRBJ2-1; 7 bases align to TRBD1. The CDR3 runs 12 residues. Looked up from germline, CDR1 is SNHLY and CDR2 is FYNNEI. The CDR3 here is CALGTDYNEQFF. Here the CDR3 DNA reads TGTGCTTTGGGGACAGATTACAATGAGCAGTTCTTC. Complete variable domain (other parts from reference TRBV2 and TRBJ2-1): EPEVTQTPSHQVTQMGQEVILRCVPISNHLYFYWYRQILGQKVEFLVSFYNNEISEKSEIFDDQFSVERPDGSNFTLKIRSTKLEDSAMYFCALGTDYNEQFFGPGTRLTVL.

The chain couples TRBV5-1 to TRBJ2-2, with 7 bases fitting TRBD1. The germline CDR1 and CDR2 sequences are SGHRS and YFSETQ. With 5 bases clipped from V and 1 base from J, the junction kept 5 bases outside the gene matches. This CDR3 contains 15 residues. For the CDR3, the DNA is TGCGCCAGCAGAGCCGGGACAGTGAACACCGGGGAGCTGTTTTTT. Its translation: CASRAGTVNTGELFF. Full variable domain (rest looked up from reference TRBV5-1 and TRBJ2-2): KAGVTQTPRYLIKTRGQQVTLSCSPISGHRSVSWYQQTPGQGLQFLFEYFSETQRNKGNFPGRFSGRQFSNSRSEMNVSTLELGDSALYLCASRAGTVNTGELFFGEGSRLTVL.

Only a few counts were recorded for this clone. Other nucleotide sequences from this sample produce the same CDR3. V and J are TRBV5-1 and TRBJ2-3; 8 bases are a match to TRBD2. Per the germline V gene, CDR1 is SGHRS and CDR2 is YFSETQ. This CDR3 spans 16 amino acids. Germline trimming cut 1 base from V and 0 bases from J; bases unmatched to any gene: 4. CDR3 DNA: TGCGCCAGCAGCTTGTCGGGAGGGACAAGCACAGATACGCAGTATTTT. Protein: CASSLSGGTSTDTQYF.

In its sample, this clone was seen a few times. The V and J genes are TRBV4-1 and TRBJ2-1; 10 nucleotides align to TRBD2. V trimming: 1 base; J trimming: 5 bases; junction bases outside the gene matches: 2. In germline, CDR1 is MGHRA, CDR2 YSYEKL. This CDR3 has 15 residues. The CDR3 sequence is CASSQGTSGNNEQFF. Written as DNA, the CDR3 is TGCGCCAGCAGCCAAGGCACTAGCGGGAACAATGAGCAGTTCTTC.

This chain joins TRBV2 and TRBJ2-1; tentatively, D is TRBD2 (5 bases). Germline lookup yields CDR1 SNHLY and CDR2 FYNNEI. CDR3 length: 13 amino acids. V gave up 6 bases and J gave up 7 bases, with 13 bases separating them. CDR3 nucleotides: TGTGCCAGCAGGGCGACTAATAAAAATGAGCAGTTCTTC. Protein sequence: CASRATNKNEQFF.

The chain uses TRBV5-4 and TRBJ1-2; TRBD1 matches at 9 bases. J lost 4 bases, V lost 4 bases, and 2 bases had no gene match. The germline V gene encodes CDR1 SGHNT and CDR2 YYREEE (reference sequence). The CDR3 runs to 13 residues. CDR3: CASSPGQGYGYTF. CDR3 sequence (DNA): TGTGCCAGCAGCCCGGGACAGGGCTATGGCTACACCTTC.